The entry that follows covers one TCR beta chain sequence. This specimen comes from a study of blood T cell repertoires in COVID-19. Study at large: Sample material is recorded as cDNA or gDNA derived from T cells, B-cell-depleted T cells, or PBMCs.

The CDR3 consists of 16 residues. After removal of 0 bases from V and 3 bases from J, the junction contained 6 bases not matched to a gene. Germline-derived CDR1 and CDR2 are SGHRS and YFSETQ. The repertoire was sequenced with immunoSEQ multiplex PCR; TCRdb's copy has only in-frame clones and lacks some. The table includes some 360,000 clones, about 90% detected once. In Seattle, patients joined the study during active infection and were tracked longitudinally. Material: peripheral blood. The clonotype was recovered from an older woman with COVID-19, enrolled during active disease. The chain combines TRBV5-1 with TRBJ1-2; 9 nucleotides agree with TRBD1. For the CDR3, the DNA is TGCGCCAGCAGCTTGGCCCGGACAGGGGAGGACTATGGCTACACCTTC. Translated: CASSLARTGEDYGYTF.